This TCR beta chain was obtained from a study of blood T cell repertoires in COVID-19. Original processing methods: Amplification of reference gene primers was used by the study to estimate nucleated cell counts. Only in-frame clones appear in the TCRdb table, and some are missing; sequencing was by immunoSEQ multiplex PCR. For V, J and clone size, that table is used; D and trimming come from the DNA. Of under 300,000 clones in the sample, just over 90% were seen once. CDR1 is LGHNA and CDR2 is YNFKEQ in the germline V gene. CDR3 length equals 16 residues. The V segment lost 3 bases and the J segment 4 bases; nucleotides outside the gene matches: 10.

This chain connects TRBV4-2 to TRBJ1-2; 8 bases are a match to TRBD1. The origin of this receptor is a woman between 18 and 29 years old who had recovered from COVID-19. The sample taken for sequencing was PBMCs or T cells enriched from blood (not recorded which). The CDR3 reads CASSQRRQGAGYGYTF. CDR3 DNA sequence: TGTGCCAGCAGCCAGAGGCGGCAGGGGGCAGGCTATGGCTACACCTTC.